Listed below are T cell receptor beta chains from one sample, sequenced in a study of beta chain features in type 1 diabetes. The method was immunoSEQ multiplex PCR; TCRdb's version includes in-frame clones alone and lacks a portion of them. The sample carries hundreds of thousands of clones, roughly a sixth recorded once. Sequencing was done on a sample of naive CD4+ T cells from blood. These receptors came from a man aged 18 to 29 in good health. The CDR3 runs from the conserved cysteine through the conserved F or W. D genes are given only for firm matches. Some rows have no size entry. The others give once, few or many, or a class for an expanded clone.

abundance: .
d_gene: TRBD1
j_gene: TRBJ2-1
v_gene: TRBV5-4
CDR3nt: TGTGCCAGCAGCAGAGGGACAGTCTCGAAGTACAATGAGCAGTTCTTC
CDR3aa: CASSRGTVSKYNEQFF

abundance: .
d_gene: TRBD2
j_gene: TRBJ2-3
v_gene: TRBV7-3
CDR3nt: TGTGCCAGCAGCTTTAGCGGGCCCACAGATACGCAGTATTTT
CDR3aa: CASSFSGPTDTQYF

abundance: .
d_gene: TRBD1
j_gene: TRBJ1-4
v_gene: TRBV29-1
CDR3nt: TGCAGCGTTGCTCGACAGGGGTTACGAGAACTGTTTTTT
CDR3aa: CSVARQGLRELFF

abundance: .
d_gene: .
j_gene: TRBJ1-1
v_gene: TRBV19
CDR3nt: TGTGCCAGTAGTATGGGAAGGTTCAACACTGAAGCTTTCTTT
CDR3aa: CASSMGRFNTEAFF

abundance: .
d_gene: .
j_gene: TRBJ2-2
v_gene: TRBV2
CDR3nt: TGTGCCAGCAGCGGTGGGTTCAGCACCGGGGAGCTGTTTTTT
CDR3aa: CASSGGFSTGELFF

abundance: few
d_gene: .
j_gene: TRBJ1-5
v_gene: TRBV9
CDR3nt: TGTGCCAGCAGCGTGGCAGGAGACAATCAGCCCCAGCATTTT
CDR3aa: CASSVAGDNQPQHF

abundance: .
d_gene: TRBD1
j_gene: TRBJ1-5
v_gene: TRBV7-2
CDR3nt: TGTGCCAGCAGCCTAAGTACCGGGACAGGGAGCTTTAATCAGCCCCAGCATTTT
CDR3aa: CASSLSTGTGSFNQPQHF

abundance: .
d_gene: .
j_gene: TRBJ2-7
v_gene: TRBV25-1
CDR3nt: TGTGCCAGCAGTATCGTAGACAGGTTCGGGGAGCAGTACTTC
CDR3aa: CASSIVDRFGEQYF

abundance: .
d_gene: .
j_gene: TRBJ2-2
v_gene: TRBV13
CDR3nt: TGTGCCAGCAAATCCGGTGCGGGCGGGACTGTCGGGGAGCTGTTTTTT
CDR3aa: CASKSGAGGTVGELFF

abundance: few
d_gene: .
j_gene: TRBJ1-1
v_gene: TRBV9
CDR3nt: TGTGCCAGCAGCGTAGGTCGGGGGACGGAAGCTTTCTTT
CDR3aa: CASSVGRGTEAFF

abundance: few
d_gene: .
j_gene: TRBJ2-5
v_gene: TRBV28
CDR3nt: TGTGCCAGCAGTTCAGGGGAAGAGACCCAGTACTTC
CDR3aa: CASSSGEETQYF

abundance: .
d_gene: .
j_gene: TRBJ1-2
v_gene: TRBV9
CDR3nt: TGTGCCAGCAGCGTAGTGGTAGCGAGTGTTGGCTACACCTTC
CDR3aa: CASSVVVASVGYTF

abundance: few
d_gene: .
j_gene: TRBJ2-3
v_gene: TRBV10-3
CDR3nt: TGTGCCATCAGTGAGAGGGCAGGGATCACAGATACGCAGTATTTT
CDR3aa: CAISERAGITDTQYF

abundance: once
d_gene: TRBD2
j_gene: TRBJ2-5
v_gene: TRBV25-1
CDR3nt: TGTGCCAGCAGTGGTAGCGGGGGGGCCTTTGAGACCCAGTACTTC
CDR3aa: CASSGSGGAFETQYF

abundance: .
d_gene: .
j_gene: TRBJ2-7
v_gene: TRBV7-2
CDR3nt: TGTGCCAGCACCATAACGGGACACTTATACGAGCAGTACTTC
CDR3aa: CASTITGHLYEQYF

abundance: many
d_gene: TRBD1
j_gene: TRBJ2-5
v_gene: TRBV13
CDR3nt: TGTGCCAGCAGCTTTCAGGGGGCGACCCAGTACTTC
CDR3aa: CASSFQGATQYF

abundance: few
d_gene: TRBD1
j_gene: TRBJ2-3
v_gene: TRBV7-2
CDR3nt: TGTGCCAGCAGCTCCTCGGGACAGTTGGGATCAGATACGCAGTATTTT
CDR3aa: CASSSSGQLGSDTQYF

abundance: .
d_gene: .
j_gene: TRBJ1-5
v_gene: TRBV27
CDR3nt: TGTGCCAGCCGACTCGGTAGGGGCAATCAGCCCCAGCATTTT
CDR3aa: CASRLGRGNQPQHF

abundance: .
d_gene: TRBD1
j_gene: TRBJ2-5
v_gene: TRBV5-4
CDR3nt: TGTGCCAGCAGCCTTGACAGGGCCCAAGAGACCCAGTACTTC
CDR3aa: CASSLDRAQETQYF

abundance: few
d_gene: .
j_gene: TRBJ1-2
v_gene: TRBV30
CDR3nt: TGTGCCCATGTGTGCCGGGGTCGGACCCCAGCTGGCTACACCTTC
CDR3aa: CAHVCRGRTPAGYTF